The 10 T cell receptor beta chains presented below share a single source sample, sequenced in a study of siplizumab effects on memory and regulatory T cells. Generated by immunoSEQ multiplex PCR, the TCRdb table keeps only in-frame clones and is missing some. The sample consists of tens of thousands of clones, more than 80% of them appearing once. Sequenced material: CD8+ T cells sorted from blood. Receptors originate from a human donor in good health.

The chain has TRBV9 and TRBJ1-2, with 7 bases identical to TRBD1. Germline V lookup: CDR1 SGDLS, CDR2 YYNGEE. After removal of 4 bases from V and 8 bases from J, the junction contained 2 bases not matched to a gene. The CDR3 length is 11 residues. Here the CDR3 reads CASSNRGGYTF. DNA of the CDR3: TGTGCCAGCAGCAACAGGGGAGGCTACACCTTC.

A few counts support this clone. This sequence joins TRBV4-1 and TRBJ2-3; no definite D call. CDR3 size: 14 residues. V shed 7 bases and J shed 3 bases, with 14 bases lying between them. CDR1 is MGHRA and CDR2 is YSYEKL in the germline V gene. The CDR3 protein is CASNAALGTDTQYF. In DNA form, the CDR3 reads TGCGCCAGCAATGCAGCGCTCGGGACAGATACGCAGTATTTT.

This chain uses TRBV7-2 with TRBJ2-1; D assignment may be TRBD1 or TRBD2 (5 bases each). The CDR3 loop spans 14 amino acids. Trimming removed 10 bases at V and 3 bases at J, with 16 bases between. The germline V gene has CDR1 SGHTA and CDR2 FQGNSA. Here the CDR3 DNA reads TGTGCCACCCTAGTGGGGGACCTCTACAATGAGCAGTTCTTC. Its protein product is CATLVGDLYNEQFF. Combining the CDR3 with reference TRBV7-2 and TRBJ2-1 gives the whole variable domain GAGVSQSPSNKVTEKGKDVELRCDPISGHTALYWYRQSLGQGLEFLIYFQGNSAPDKSGLPSDRFSAERTGGSVSTLTIQRTQQEDSAVYLCATLVGDLYNEQFFGPGTRLTVL.

The chain couples TRBV10-3 to TRBJ1-1, with D possibly being TRBD1 (6 bases). The germline CDR1 and CDR2 sequences are ENHRY and SYGVKD. Trimming pared 2 bases from V and 3 bases from J, leaving 16 bases between. This CDR3 is built from 16 residues. CDR3: CAISEPIRGYHTEAFF. The CDR3, as DNA: TGTGCCATCAGTGAGCCGATCAGGGGTTATCACACTGAAGCTTTCTTT.

J is TRBJ1-5 and V is TRBV12-2; no check of the table's D call, TRBD1, against the DNA was made. TRBV12-2 is termed a pseudogene. This CDR3 is 17 amino acids long. CDR3 amino acids: CASRCYRDRGVRQPQHF. In DNA form, the CDR3 reads TGTGCAAGTCGCTGCTACCGGGACAGGGGTGTTCGCCAGCCCCAGCATTTT.

This sequence joins TRBV19 and TRBJ2-7; TRBD1 matches at 8 bases. The junction had 12 bases not matched to a gene; V was cut back by 5 bases and J by 3 bases. The CDR3 is 16 amino acids. The V gene's germline CDR1 is LNHDA and CDR2 SQIVND (reference sequence). This CDR3 reads CASSPGDRTLNYEQYF. The CDR3 DNA sequence: TGTGCCAGTAGTCCAGGGGACAGGACCCTAAACTACGAGCAGTACTTC.

V gene TRBV15 combines with J gene TRBJ2-7; D is possibly TRBD1 or TRBD2 (5 bases each). Germline CDR1 LNHNV, CDR2 YYDKDF (reference sequence). V was trimmed by 6 bases and J by 0 bases, leaving 9 bases between them. CDR3 length: 13 amino acids. The DNA for the CDR3 is TGTGCCACCAGACGGGACGACTCCTACGAGCAGTACTTC. It is translated as CATRRDDSYEQYF.

The V and J genes are TRBV29-1 and TRBJ2-1; a weak D match, TRBD2 (6 bases). Germline-derived CDR1 and CDR2 are SQVTM and ANQGSEA. The CDR3 covers 15 residues. V shed 6 bases and J shed 1 base, with 16 bases lying between them. The CDR3 is CSVPRLGLSYNEQFF. CDR3 in DNA: TGCAGCGTCCCCCGATTGGGACTTTCCTACAATGAGCAGTTCTTC.

V and J are TRBV10-1 and TRBJ2-4; no clear D gene. Germline V CDR1 and CDR2: WNHNN, SYGVQD (reference sequence). V was trimmed by 2 bases and J by 2 bases, leaving 10 bases between them. The CDR3 runs to 15 residues. For the CDR3, the DNA is TGCGCCAGCAGTGAGCCACTTGAGTCCAAAAACATTCAGTACTTC. Translated, it gives CASSEPLESKNIQYF.

The chain employs TRBV28 and TRBJ2-7; D gene unclear. This CDR3 contains 10 residues. Germline V gives CDR1 MDHEN, CDR2 SYDVKM. The V and J ends lost 3 bases and 6 bases respectively, with 3 bases between them. The CDR3 nucleotides read TGTGCCAGCAGTTTCGGCGAGCAGTACTTC. This encodes CASSFGEQYF.